This entry concerns a single T cell receptor (beta chain). Per the germline V gene, CDR1 is MNHEY and CDR2 is SVGAGI. V was pared by 0 bases and J by 3 bases, with 12 bases between. The CDR3 has 15 residues. The data are from a study of blood T cell repertoires in COVID-19. Profiling relied on immunoSEQ multiplex PCR, and the TCRdb table lists in-frame clones only, not all of them. In the table there are approximately 230,000 clones, around 84% of which are singletons. This TCR came from a man under 40 with active or convalescent COVID-19. J is TRBJ2-7 and V is TRBV6-5; perhaps TRBD2 as D (5 bases). Sequencing used peripheral blood. The CDR3 sequence: CASSYSRTGIYEQYF. CDR3 in DNA: TGTGCCAGCAGTTACTCAAGGACGGGAATCTACGAGCAGTACTTC.